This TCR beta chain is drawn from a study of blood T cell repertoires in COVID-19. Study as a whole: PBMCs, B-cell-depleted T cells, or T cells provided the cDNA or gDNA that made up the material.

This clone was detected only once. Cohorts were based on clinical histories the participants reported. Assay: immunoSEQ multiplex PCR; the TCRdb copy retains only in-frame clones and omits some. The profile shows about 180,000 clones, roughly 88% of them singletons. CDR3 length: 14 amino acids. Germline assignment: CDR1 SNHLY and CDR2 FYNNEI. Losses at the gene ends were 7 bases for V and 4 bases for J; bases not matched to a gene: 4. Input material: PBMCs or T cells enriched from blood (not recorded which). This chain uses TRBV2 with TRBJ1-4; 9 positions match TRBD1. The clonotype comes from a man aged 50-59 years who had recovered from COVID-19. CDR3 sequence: CASTGQGINEKLFF. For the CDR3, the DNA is TGTGCCAGCACCGGACAGGGGATTAATGAAAAACTGTTTTTT.